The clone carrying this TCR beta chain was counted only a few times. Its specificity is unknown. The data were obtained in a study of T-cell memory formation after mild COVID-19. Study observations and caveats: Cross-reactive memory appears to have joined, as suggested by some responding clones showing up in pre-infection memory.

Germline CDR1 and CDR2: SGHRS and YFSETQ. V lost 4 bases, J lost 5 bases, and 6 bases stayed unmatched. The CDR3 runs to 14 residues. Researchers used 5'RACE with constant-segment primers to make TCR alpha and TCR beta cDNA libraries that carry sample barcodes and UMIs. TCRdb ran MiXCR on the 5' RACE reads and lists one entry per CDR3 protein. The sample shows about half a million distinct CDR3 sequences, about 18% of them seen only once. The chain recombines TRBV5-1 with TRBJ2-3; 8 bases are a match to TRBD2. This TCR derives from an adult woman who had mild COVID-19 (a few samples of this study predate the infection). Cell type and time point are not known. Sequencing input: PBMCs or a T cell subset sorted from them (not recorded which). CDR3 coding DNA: TGCGCCAGCAGCGCAGCGGGGGAGATAGATACGCAGTATTTT. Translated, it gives CASSAAGEIDTQYF. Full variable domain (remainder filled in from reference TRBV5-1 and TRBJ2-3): KAGVTQTPRYLIKTRGQQVTLSCSPISGHRSVSWYQQTPGQGLQFLFEYFSETQRNKGNFPGRFSGRQFSNSRSEMNVSTLELGDSALYLCASSAAGEIDTQYFGPGTRLTVL.